A selection of T cell receptor beta chains follows, all from one sample in a study of blood T cell repertoires in COVID-19. Repertoires were generated with immunoSEQ multiplex PCR, while TCRdb's copy carries only in-frame clones and drops some. The repertoire holds over 120,000 clones, 86% seen once, with about 4.5% in the top ten. The sample was PBMCs or T cells enriched from blood (not recorded which). The origin of the receptors is a man between 45 and 60 years old who had recovered from COVID-19. Both conserved end residues are part of each CDR3. The D gene is left open where the match is weak. Some rows mark clone size as missing; the rest say once, few, many or name a class of expanded clone.

j_call: TRBJ1-2; v_call: TRBV28; d_call: TRBD1; clone_size: -; cdr3_nt: TGTGCCAGCAGTGGGCAGGGGGCAGAGAATAACTATGGCTACACCTTC; cdr3_aa: CASSGQGAENNYGYTF
j_call: TRBJ2-1; v_call: TRBV6-2/TRBV6-3; d_call: TRBD2; clone_size: -; cdr3_nt: TGTGCCAGCAGCTTCCGGACTAGCGGGGGGGATCCTTACAATGAGCAGTTCTTC; cdr3_aa: CASSFRTSGGDPYNEQFF
j_call: TRBJ1-4; v_call: TRBV19; d_call: TRBD1; clone_size: -; cdr3_nt: TGTGCCACATGCCCTGGGACAGGGGTTGAAAAACTGTTTTTT; cdr3_aa: CATCPGTGVEKLFF
j_call: TRBJ1-6; v_call: TRBV4-3; d_call: -; clone_size: -; cdr3_nt: TGCGCCAGCAGCCAAGGGATCCCGGGGAATTCACCCCTCCACTTT; cdr3_aa: CASSQGIPGNSPLHF
j_call: TRBJ2-1; v_call: TRBV15; d_call: -; clone_size: -; cdr3_nt: TGTGCCACCAGCAGAGAGTCAGGCTACAATGAGCAGTTCTTC; cdr3_aa: CATSRESGYNEQFF
j_call: TRBJ1-6; v_call: TRBV9; d_call: -; clone_size: once; cdr3_nt: TGTGCCAGCAGCGCCTCGACAGGTTATAATTCACCCCTCCACTTT; cdr3_aa: CASSASTGYNSPLHF
j_call: TRBJ2-2; v_call: TRBV5-1; d_call: -; clone_size: -; cdr3_nt: TGCGCCAGCAGTAGGACTGGTAACACCGGGGAGCTGTTTTTT; cdr3_aa: CASSRTGNTGELFF
j_call: TRBJ1-2; v_call: TRBV5-4; d_call: TRBD1; clone_size: -; cdr3_nt: TGTGCCAGCAGCTCTTCTGGACAGGGGAGGCCTCGCTACACCTTC; cdr3_aa: CASSSSGQGRPRYTF
j_call: TRBJ2-3; v_call: TRBV7-2; d_call: TRBD2; clone_size: -; cdr3_nt: TGTGCCAGCAGCTTAACTAGCGGGAGGGCCTACAGCACAGATACGCAGTATTTT; cdr3_aa: CASSLTSGRAYSTDTQYF
j_call: TRBJ1-2; v_call: TRBV4-1; d_call: -; clone_size: -; cdr3_nt: TGCGCCAGCAGCCTTACCGGGAGAACGGACTATGGCTACACCTTC; cdr3_aa: CASSLTGRTDYGYTF
j_call: TRBJ2-1; v_call: TRBV7-3; d_call: TRBD2; clone_size: -; cdr3_nt: TGTGCCAGCAGCCCACAGAGGACTAGCGGGCCCTACAATGAGCAGTTCTTC; cdr3_aa: CASSPQRTSGPYNEQFF
j_call: TRBJ2-5; v_call: TRBV5-1; d_call: -; clone_size: once; cdr3_nt: TGCGCCAGCAGCTACCCCGGGGAGACCCAGTACTTC; cdr3_aa: CASSYPGETQYF
j_call: TRBJ1-4; v_call: TRBV9; d_call: TRBD1; clone_size: once; cdr3_nt: TGTGCCAGCAGCGTAGAGGGGGGACAGAGAGGTGAAAAACTGTTTTTT; cdr3_aa: CASSVEGGQRGEKLFF
j_call: TRBJ1-4; v_call: TRBV7-9; d_call: -; clone_size: -; cdr3_nt: TGTGCCAGCAGCTTAGTAGAAAAACTGTTTTTT; cdr3_aa: CASSLVEKLFF
j_call: TRBJ1-1; v_call: TRBV4-3; d_call: -; clone_size: once; cdr3_nt: TGCGCCAGCAGCCAGGATCGGGGGTCCCCCATGAACACTGAAGCTTTCTTT; cdr3_aa: CASSQDRGSPMNTEAFF
j_call: TRBJ1-2; v_call: TRBV28; d_call: TRBD1; clone_size: -; cdr3_nt: TGTGCCAGCAGTTTATACGGGACAGTCCTCTTC; cdr3_aa: CASSLYGTVLF
j_call: TRBJ1-2; v_call: TRBV28; d_call: -; clone_size: -; cdr3_nt: TGTGCCAGCAGTTCGACAGACAACTATGGCTACACCTTC; cdr3_aa: CASSSTDNYGYTF
j_call: TRBJ1-5; v_call: TRBV5-6; d_call: -; clone_size: -; cdr3_nt: TGTGCCAGCAGCTTGTGGTCAGGGGTGGATCAGCCCCAGCATTTT; cdr3_aa: CASSLWSGVDQPQHF
j_call: TRBJ1-4; v_call: TRBV7-9; d_call: TRBD1; clone_size: -; cdr3_nt: TGTGCCAGCAGCAAACGACAGGGGATGGGCCATAATGAAAAACTGTTTTTT; cdr3_aa: CASSKRQGMGHNEKLFF
j_call: TRBJ2-5; v_call: TRBV5-1; d_call: TRBD1; clone_size: -; cdr3_nt: TGCGCCAGCAGCACGGGACAGGGTGATGGGACCCAGTACTTC; cdr3_aa: CASSTGQGDGTQYF
j_call: TRBJ1-1; v_call: TRBV7-2; d_call: -; clone_size: -; cdr3_nt: TGTGCCAGCAGCTCGAGACAGGCCGGGAACACTGAAGCTTTCTTT; cdr3_aa: CASSSRQAGNTEAFF
j_call: TRBJ2-1; v_call: TRBV7-8; d_call: TRBD2; clone_size: -; cdr3_nt: TGTGCCAGCAGCGTCTATCCCGGGACTAGCGGGAGATCAGAGCAGTTCTTC; cdr3_aa: CASSVYPGTSGRSEQFF
j_call: TRBJ1-1; v_call: TRBV11-2; d_call: -; clone_size: -; cdr3_nt: TGTGCCAGCAGCCCATGGGGGGGGATGAACACTGAAGCTTTCTTT; cdr3_aa: CASSPWGGMNTEAFF
j_call: TRBJ1-4; v_call: TRBV11-2; d_call: TRBD1; clone_size: few; cdr3_nt: TGTGCCAGCAGCCGACAGGGATTCACTAATGAAAAACTGTTTTTT; cdr3_aa: CASSRQGFTNEKLFF
j_call: TRBJ2-3; v_call: TRBV7-2; d_call: TRBD1; clone_size: once; cdr3_nt: TGTGCCAGCAGCCCGTTAAACCGGGACAGGGAAACAGATACGCAGTATTTT; cdr3_aa: CASSPLNRDRETDTQYF
j_call: TRBJ1-6; v_call: TRBV18; d_call: TRBD1; clone_size: -; cdr3_nt: TGTGCCAGCTCACCAAATAACAGGGGGTCACCCCTCCACTTT; cdr3_aa: CASSPNNRGSPLHF
j_call: TRBJ2-1; v_call: TRBV18; d_call: -; clone_size: -; cdr3_nt: TGTGCCAGCTCACTACTCGATACAGGCAATGAGCAGTTCTTC; cdr3_aa: CASSLLDTGNEQFF
j_call: TRBJ1-2; v_call: TRBV28; d_call: TRBD1; clone_size: -; cdr3_nt: TGTGCCAGCACCCCGATCCAGGGGGCTGGCTATGGCTACACCTTC; cdr3_aa: CASTPIQGAGYGYTF
j_call: TRBJ2-1; v_call: TRBV5-1; d_call: -; clone_size: many; cdr3_nt: TGCGCCAGCAGTCGCGGGGGCGGCTACAATGAGCAGTTCTTC; cdr3_aa: CASSRGGGYNEQFF
j_call: TRBJ1-6; v_call: TRBV29-1; d_call: -; clone_size: -; cdr3_nt: TGCAGCGCAAGGACAGACTCCTATAATTCACCCCTCCACTTT; cdr3_aa: CSARTDSYNSPLHF
j_call: TRBJ1-2; v_call: TRBV12-3/TRBV12-4; d_call: -; clone_size: -; cdr3_nt: TGTGCCAGCAGTCGAGATTTGCACGGCTACACCTTC; cdr3_aa: CASSRDLHGYTF
j_call: TRBJ2-5; v_call: TRBV6-2/TRBV6-3; d_call: TRBD2; clone_size: -; cdr3_nt: TGTGCCAGCAGTCCAATTCCCCCCGGTGTCGCGGGGGGGAAACAAGAGACCCAGTACTTC; cdr3_aa: CASSPIPPGVAGGKQETQYF
j_call: TRBJ2-2; v_call: TRBV9; d_call: -; clone_size: -; cdr3_nt: TGTGCCAGCAGCGCCCAGACTAGTATGGCCGGGGAGCTGTTTTTT; cdr3_aa: CASSAQTSMAGELFF
j_call: TRBJ1-2; v_call: TRBV10-3; d_call: -; clone_size: -; cdr3_nt: TGTGCCATCAGTGAGGGCAGGGCCCCCAATGGCTACACCTTC; cdr3_aa: CAISEGRAPNGYTF
j_call: TRBJ1-2; v_call: TRBV6-5; d_call: -; clone_size: few; cdr3_nt: TGTGCCAGCAGTTTCCGGGGAGAGTCTGCCTATGGCTACACCTTC; cdr3_aa: CASSFRGESAYGYTF
j_call: TRBJ2-2; v_call: TRBV5-1; d_call: -; clone_size: -; cdr3_nt: TGCGCCAGCAGCTTCCTGGCGGATACCGGGGAGCTGTTTTTT; cdr3_aa: CASSFLADTGELFF
j_call: TRBJ1-1; v_call: TRBV18; d_call: -; clone_size: once; cdr3_nt: TGTGCCAGCTCACCAAGGCAGGGTTTCGCTGAAGCTTTCTTT; cdr3_aa: CASSPRQGFAEAFF
j_call: TRBJ1-2; v_call: TRBV5-1; d_call: -; clone_size: -; cdr3_nt: TGCGCCAGCAGCATCCGTGCTAACTATGGCTACACCTTC; cdr3_aa: CASSIRANYGYTF
j_call: TRBJ2-7; v_call: TRBV6-2/TRBV6-3; d_call: -; clone_size: -; cdr3_nt: TGTGCCAGCAGTAAAAATACCTACTACGAGCAGTACTTC; cdr3_aa: CASSKNTYYEQYF
j_call: TRBJ2-7; v_call: TRBV30; d_call: TRBD1; clone_size: -; cdr3_nt: TGTGCCTGGAGTGTCGGGACAGTGCTCTACGAGCAGTACTTC; cdr3_aa: CAWSVGTVLYEQYF